Following are 32 T cell receptor beta chains from one sample sequenced in a study of T cells after yellow fever vaccination. MiXCR, applied by TCRdb to the 5' RACE reads, yields one record per CDR3 protein. The table lists 50,000 to 65,000 distinct CDR3 sequences, more than 6.5% of them singletons, with 20% to 25% in the top ten. The source material was CD8+ T cells not binding an NS4B(214-222) dextramer, sorted from PBMCs, sampled approximately 47 days after the first yellow fever vaccination. These receptors were collected from a man aged 18 to 29 who received the YFV17D yellow fever vaccine.

This clonotype was found many times. The rearrangement links TRBV7-8 to TRBJ1-3; D call uncertain. Deletions cut 0 bases from V and 1 base from J, with 10 bases between. The CDR3 runs 16 residues. Germline V gene data show CDR1 as SGHVS and CDR2 as FQNEAQ. CDR3 DNA: TGTGCCAGCAGCTTAGCGGCTCCAAGGTCTGGAAACACCATATATTTT. Its protein product is CASSLAAPRSGNTIYF.

The chain couples TRBV25-1 to TRBJ1-4; 7 nucleotides align to TRBD1. The germline CDR1 and CDR2 sequences are MGHDK and SYGVNS. The CDR3 consists of 17 residues. Trimming at V came to 1 base and at J to 5 bases, leaving 10 bases not matched to a gene. This CDR3 reads CASSEFATTGRNEKLFF. As DNA, the CDR3 is TGTGCCAGCAGTGAATTTGCTACGACAGGGAGGAATGAAAAACTGTTTTTT. The full variable domain, rest sourced from reference TRBV25-1 and TRBJ1-4, is EADIYQTPRYLVIGTGKKITLECSQTMGHDKMYWYQQDPGMELHLIHYSYGVNSTEKGDLSSESTVSRIRTEHFPLTLESARPSHTSQYLCASSEFATTGRNEKLFFGSGTQLSVL.

This clonotype showed up many times. The chain recombines TRBV7-6 with TRBJ1-5, with D possibly being TRBD1 (6 bases). Trimming removed 5 bases at V and 7 bases at J, with 15 bases between. CDR3 length equals 14 residues. CDR1 SGHVS and CDR2 FNYEAQ come from the germline V gene. The DNA of the CDR3 is TGTGCCAGCAGCCCGTGGGGGGGCAGGCAGCCCCAGCATTTT. Its translation: CASSPWGGRQPQHF. Filled out from reference TRBV7-6 and TRBJ1-5, the complete variable domain reads GAGVSQSPRYKVTKRGQDVALRCDPISGHVSLYWYRQALGQGPEFLTYFNYEAQQDKSGLPNDRFSAERPEGSISTLTIQRTEQRDSAMYRCASSPWGGRQPQHFGDGTRLSIL.

Points on this clonotype: A single base separates this from a much larger clone, so it may be a read error. The rearrangement uses TRBV4-1 and TRBJ1-6, with 8 bases fitting TRBD1. CDR1 is MGHRA, CDR2 YSYEKL, per germline. The CDR3 is 15 amino acids. Written as DNA, the CDR3 is TGCGCCAGCAGCCTTCAGGACAGGGATAATTCACCCTTCCACTTT. This translates into CASSLQDRDNSPFHF.

This clonotype was seen repeatedly, ten times or more. The V and J genes are TRBV5-1 and TRBJ1-1; D uncertain. The CDR3 has 15 residues. Trimming left V 4 bases short and J 6 bases short, with 19 bases between. In germline, CDR1 is SGHRS, CDR2 YFSETQ. CDR3 in DNA: TGCGCCAGCAGCCAAACCGACGGATCAACTGCTGAAGCTTTCTTT. Its translation is CASSQTDGSTAEAFF.

Judged by abundance, this clonotype is medium-sized. DNA of the CDR3: TGTGCCAGCAGTTTAATAGCGGGGGTATACAATGAGCAGTTCTTC. This sequence encodes CASSLIAGVYNEQFF. J is TRBJ2-1 and V is TRBV27; 9 positions agree with TRBD2. Germline CDR1 and CDR2: MNHEY and SMNVEV (reference sequence). V trimming: 2 bases; J trimming: 4 bases; junction bases outside the gene matches: 3. This CDR3 contains 15 residues.

The sample holds a few counts of this clonotype. The CDR3 bases are TGTGCCAGTATTACCCAGGGGTATGCTTTCTTT. Its protein is CASITQGYAFF. The chain employs TRBV19 and TRBJ1-1; perhaps TRBD1 as D (6 bases). This CDR3 is built from 11 residues. Germline V CDR1 and CDR2: LNHDA, SQIVND (reference sequence). V lost 7 bases to trimming and J lost 11 bases, with 14 bases between them.

About this clonotype itself: With a much larger clone just one base away, this may be a read error. The chain carries TRBV20-1 and TRBJ2-7; 8 nucleotides align to TRBD1. This CDR3 comprises 15 residues. Germline V gene data show CDR1 as DFQATT and CDR2 as SNEGSKA (reference sequence). The CDR3 spells CSASSWDRTPYEHYF. The DNA for the CDR3 is TGCAGTGCTAGTTCCTGGGACAGGACCCCCTACGAGCATTACTTC.

This clonotype appeared many times. The chain employs TRBV4-1 and TRBJ1-4; 9 bases are a match to TRBD1. After removal of 8 bases from V and 8 bases from J, the junction contained 18 bases not matched to a gene. The CDR3 length is 17 residues. The germline V gene encodes CDR1 MGHRA and CDR2 YSYEKL. The CDR3 protein is CASGLQGAADRNEKLFF. The CDR3 DNA is TGCGCCAGCGGCCTACAGGGGGCGGCGGACAGGAACGAAAAACTGTTTTTT.

The genes are TRBV18 and TRBJ1-1; D is unclear. V shed 6 bases and J shed 1 base, with 6 bases lying between them. The CDR3 is made up of 12 amino acids. In germline, CDR1 is KGHSH, CDR2 LQKENI. This CDR3 reads CASSKENTEAFF. DNA for the CDR3: TGTGCCAGCTCCAAAGAGAACACTGAAGCTTTCTTT.

This clonotype appeared a few times. The chain recombines TRBV30 with TRBJ1-4, with TRBD1 matching 7 bases. Germline V gives CDR1 GTSNPN, CDR2 SVGIG (reference sequence). Losses at the gene ends were 5 bases for V and 5 bases for J; bases not matched to a gene: 8. The CDR3 covers 14 residues. CDR3 bases: TGTGCCTGGGAAGACAGGGTAGAGAATGAAAAACTGTTTTTT. Translated, it gives CAWEDRVENEKLFF.

The chain uses TRBV11-2 and TRBJ1-2; D not certain. The V end lost 1 base, the J end lost 6 bases, and 9 bases lay between the germline ends. Germline CDR1 is SGHAT and CDR2 is FQNNGV. The CDR3 sequence is 13 residues long. Here the CDR3 DNA reads TGTGCCAGCAGCTTAGGGACCGGGGATGGCTACACCTTC. This translates into CASSLGTGDGYTF.

This clonotype came up a few times. V is TRBV6-1 and J is TRBJ1-1; tentative D call: TRBD1 (6 bases). The CDR3 consists of 11 residues. V lost 3 bases and J 7 bases, leaving 6 bases between the germline ends. In germline, CDR1 is MNHNS, CDR2 SASEGT. CDR3 loop: CASSETGEAFF. CDR3 DNA sequence: TGTGCCAGCAGTGAGACAGGTGAAGCTTTCTTT.

This clonotype appeared many times. The chain joins TRBV6-1 to TRBJ1-5, with D uncertain. The CDR3 contains 14 residues. V was shortened by 6 bases and J by 0 bases, with 9 bases between the two germline ends. Per the germline V gene, CDR1 is MNHNS and CDR2 is SASEGT. CDR3 coding DNA: TGTGCCAGCAGCGTCGCAGTTAGCAATCAGCCCCAGCATTTT. It yields the protein CASSVAVSNQPQHF.

This clonotype has at least ten counts. The chain is built from TRBV13 and TRBJ2-7; D is perhaps TRBD1 or TRBD2 (5 bases each). Trimming removed 0 bases at V and 3 bases at J, with 9 bases between. The germline V gene encodes CDR1 PRHDT and CDR2 FYEKMQ (reference sequence). The CDR3 runs to 14 residues. The chain's CDR3 is CASSLGGEYYEQYF. CDR3 bases: TGTGCCAGCAGCTTAGGGGGGGAGTACTACGAGCAGTACTTC.

In its sample, this clonotype was seen many times. The rearrangement joins TRBV12-3 or TRBV12-4 to TRBJ2-1, with TRBD1 matching 8 bases. This CDR3 is built from 15 residues. V lost 4 bases to trimming and J lost 5 bases; unmatched junction nucleotides: 7. CDR3 coding DNA: TGTGCCAGCAGTTCATCGACAGGGGAAAACAATGAGCAGTTCTTC. It specifies CASSSSTGENNEQFF.

This clonotype has a count of ten or more. This chain uses TRBV6-5 with TRBJ2-7, with 8 bases fitting TRBD1. Trimming cost V 6 bases and J 0 bases; bases outside gene matches: 7. The CDR3 is 15 residues long. Germline CDR1 is MNHEY and CDR2 is SVGAGI. The CDR3 sequence: CASRTGVSSSYEQYF. Written as DNA, the CDR3 is TGTGCCAGCAGGACAGGGGTGTCCTCCTCCTACGAGCAGTACTTC.

This clonotype has a count of ten or more. The chain joins TRBV3-1 to TRBJ2-5; 11 bases fit TRBD2. Germline CDR1 and CDR2: LGHDT and YNNKEL (reference sequence). Trimming cost V 3 bases and J 2 bases; bases outside gene matches: 5. The CDR3 length is 16 residues. The CDR3 region has the DNA TGTGCCAGCAGCCAGTCGGGACTAGCGGCTCAAGAGACCCAGTACTTC. It codes for CASSQSGLAAQETQYF.

Only a few counts were recorded for this clonotype. DNA for the CDR3: TGTGCCAGCAGCTCGACAGGTAACACTGAAGCTTTCTTT. Translated: CASSSTGNTEAFF. The rearrangement uses TRBV11-2 and TRBJ1-1; D perhaps matches TRBD1 (6 bases). Trimming shortened V by 4 bases and J by 2 bases, and 8 bases separated the two germline ends. The germline V gene encodes CDR1 SGHAT and CDR2 FQNNGV. This CDR3 is 13 amino acids long. The full variable domain, in which reference TRBV11-2 and TRBJ1-1 provide the parts outside the CDR3, is EAGVAQSPRYKIIEKRQSVAFWCNPISGHATLYWYQQILGQGPKLLIQFQNNGVVDDSQLPKDRFSAERLKGVDSTLKIQPAKLEDSAVYLCASSSTGNTEAFFGQGTRLTVV.

The sample holds one count of this clonotype. This clone may be a read error of a much larger clone one base away. V gene TRBV4-3 combines with J gene TRBJ2-1, with D tentatively TRBD2 (5 bases). CDR3 size: 16 residues. The ends were cut back, 0 bases at V and 7 bases at J, with 16 bases in the middle. Germline lookup yields CDR1 LGHNA and CDR2 YSLEER. This chain's CDR3 is CASSQDSGVGENEQFF. The CDR3 coding sequence is TGCGCCAGCAGCCAAGATTCCGGGGTTGGGGAAAATGAGCAGTTCTTC.

This clonotype has just a few counts. The rearrangement joins TRBV20-1 to TRBJ2-1; D gene uncertain. The CDR3 totals 15 residues. V was pared by 1 base and J by 8 bases, with 18 bases between. Germline loops: CDR1 DFQATT, CDR2 SNEGSKA (reference sequence). CDR3 loop: CSARGIESAIDEQFF. The CDR3 DNA is TGCAGTGCTAGAGGGATTGAGTCGGCGATCGATGAGCAGTTCTTC.

Only a few counts were recorded for this clonotype. The rearrangement uses TRBV12-3 or TRBV12-4 and TRBJ2-2; 10 nucleotides match TRBD1. V lost 5 bases to trimming and J lost 5 bases; unmatched junction nucleotides: 8. The CDR3 loop spans 16 amino acids. The CDR3 loop reads CASSPPGTGVTGELFF. CDR3 coding DNA: TGTGCCAGCAGTCCTCCGGGGACAGGGGTAACCGGGGAGCTGTTTTTT.

This clonotype was counted ten times or more. This rearrangement joins TRBV4-1 to TRBJ2-7; tentatively, D is TRBD1 (6 bases). Trimming removed 1 base from V and 0 bases from J, with 10 bases in between. Germline V lookup: CDR1 MGHRA, CDR2 YSYEKL. The CDR3 has 15 residues. The CDR3 bases are TGCGCCAGCAGCCAAGGTGGGGACACCTCCTACGAGCAGTACTTC. This codes for CASSQGGDTSYEQYF.

The chain's CDR3 is CASGGLTDTQYF. The CDR3 DNA follows: TGTGCCAGCGGGGGACTCACAGATACGCAGTATTTT. The rearrangement links TRBV18 to TRBJ2-3; tentatively, D is TRBD2 (6 bases). V was shortened by 8 bases and J by 2 bases, with 8 bases between the two germline ends. This CDR3 comprises 12 residues. Germline V gives CDR1 KGHSH, CDR2 LQKENI.

In its sample, this clonotype was seen many times. The rearrangement links TRBV5-1 to TRBJ2-1, with D perhaps matching TRBD2 (6 bases). CDR1 and CDR2 (germline): SGHRS, YFSETQ. V lost 2 bases, J lost 1 base, and 25 bases lay in between. The CDR3 contains 20 residues. In nucleotides, the CDR3 is TGCGCCAGCAGCTTCCTCCACGCGGGGTGGGCAATAGATTCCTACAATGAGCAGTTCTTC. Its translation: CASSFLHAGWAIDSYNEQFF.

This clonotype was recorded many times. V usage is TRBV4-3 and J usage is TRBJ2-2, with D tentatively TRBD2 (6 bases). The CDR3 is made up of 17 amino acids. CDR1 LGHNA and CDR2 YSLEER come from the germline V gene. Trimming took 4 bases from V and 1 from J, leaving 16 bases between them. The CDR3, as DNA: TGCGCCAGCAGCCCAACATATGCGGGGCTGAACACCGGGGAGCTGTTTTTT. It yields the protein CASSPTYAGLNTGELFF.

The sample holds a few counts of this clonotype. The chain recombines TRBV4-1 with TRBJ2-7; D unclear. The CDR3 is 14 amino acids. Trimming took off 3 bases at V and 0 bases at J, with 9 bases between the two ends. Germline CDR1 is MGHRA and CDR2 is YSYEKL. DNA of the CDR3: TGCGCCAGCAGCCACCCAGGTAGCTCCTACGAGCAGTACTTC. Amino acids: CASSHPGSSYEQYF.

The rearrangement uses TRBV27 and TRBJ2-2; D is possibly TRBD1 (6 bases). The ends were cut back, 6 bases at V and 4 bases at J, with 12 bases in the middle. The germline CDR1 and CDR2 sequences are MNHEY and SMNVEV (reference sequence). The CDR3 is 14 amino acids. Here the CDR3 DNA reads TGTGCCAGCAGGCGGACAGTGGTCACCGGGGAGCTGTTTTTT. Its protein is CASRRTVVTGELFF.

The chain uses TRBV29-1 and TRBJ2-6; 9 nucleotides agree with TRBD2. V trimming: 6 bases; J trimming: 3 bases; junction bases outside the gene matches: 12. The CDR3 covers 17 residues. Germline V gene lookup returns CDR1 SQVTM and CDR2 ANQGSEA. CDR3 sequence: CSVPIQLAGRGANVLTF. The CDR3 coding sequence is TGCAGCGTCCCAATCCAGCTAGCGGGGCGTGGGGCCAACGTCCTGACTTTC. Full variable domain (outside the CDR3, taken from reference TRBV29-1 and TRBJ2-6): SAVISQKPSRDICQRGTSLTIQCQVDSQVTMMFWYRQQPGQSLTLIATANQGSEATYESGFVIDKFPISRPNLTFSTLTVSNMSPEDSSIYLCSVPIQLAGRGANVLTFGAGSRLTVL.

This clonotype was observed a few times. The chain employs TRBV7-3 and TRBJ2-2, with 15 bases fitting TRBD2. Germline V gives CDR1 SGHTA, CDR2 FQGTGA. This CDR3 spans 16 amino acids. The junction had 4 bases not matched to a gene; V was cut back by 5 bases and J by 6 bases. This CDR3 reads CASSRTSGGAPGELFF. CDR3 in DNA: TGTGCCAGCAGCAGGACTAGCGGGGGGGCCCCCGGGGAGCTGTTTTTT. Filled out from reference TRBV7-3 and TRBJ2-2, the complete variable domain reads GAGVSQTPSNKVTEKGKYVELRCDPISGHTALYWYRQSLGQGPEFLIYFQGTGAADDSGLPNDRFFAVRPEGSVSTLKIQRTERGDSAVYLCASSRTSGGAPGELFFGEGSRLTVL.

Ten or more counts support this clonotype. The chain links TRBV4-3 to TRBJ2-3, with D possibly TRBD1 on 6 matching bases. CDR1 and CDR2 from the germline V gene are LGHNA and YSLEER. V dropped 1 base and J dropped 1 base, with 15 bases sitting between them. The CDR3 has 17 residues. The CDR3 bases are TGCGCCAGCAGCCAAGGAACGTTAGGGGGAGGCACAGATACGCAGTATTTT. Protein product: CASSQGTLGGGTDTQYF.

This clonotype was counted ten times or more. The rearrangement uses TRBV12-3 or TRBV12-4 and TRBJ2-7; tentative D call: TRBD1 (5 bases). V was pared by 3 bases and J by 6 bases, with 9 bases between. There are 12 residues in the CDR3. The CDR3 loop is CASSFDSLEQYF. Written as DNA, the CDR3 is TGTGCCAGCAGTTTCGACAGTCTCGAGCAGTACTTC.